This note documents a single T cell receptor beta chain sequence. Its target is unknown. Given a much more abundant clone one base away, this may be a read error. The data were obtained in a study of tumor and adjacent non-tumor tissue in lung cancer. Background on the study: Histology: around twelve adenocarcinoma, a couple of squamous cell carcinoma, 1 small cell lung cancer. Patients were aged about 30 to 85, roughly 9 men and about five women, stage I to III. Some 4.2 million productive TCRbeta reads were obtained per sample on average. Study-level points and caveats: Significantly higher TCR diversity was found in tumor than normal lung.

TCRbeta libraries were built with three rounds of nested PCR, modified from ARM-PCR. MiXCR was run by TCRdb on the multiplex PCR reads, yielding one entry per CDR3 protein. The data contain roughly 75,000 distinct CDR3 sequences, around 70% of them seen just once; the ten biggest clones take up 25% to 30%. This sample's RNA came from whole unsorted tissue. Distant lung tissue was collected more than 3 cm away from the tumor edge. CDR3 length: 14 residues. Germline V gene data show CDR1 as MNHEY and CDR2 as SVGAGI. The source of this sequence is a woman in her forties or fifties with non-small cell lung cancer. What was sequenced was distant non-tumor lung tissue. This chain joins TRBV6-5 and TRBJ2-6; 9 nucleotides match TRBD1. In DNA, the CDR3 is TGTGCGACAGGGGGGGGCGTTGGGGCCAACGTCCTGGCTTTC. It codes for CATGGGVGANVLAF.